In its sample, the clone carrying this T cell receptor beta chain was seen a few times. Its antigen is not identified. This record belongs to a study of blood T cells in healthy people across ages. Study-level background: The template switching approach captured approximately one barcoded beta molecule for every two T cells.

The authors ran a second PCR of 7 to 11 cycles using a sample-barcoded 5' primer and a J-beta primer mix. TCRdb redid the calling of the 5' RACE reads with MiXCR, one entry per CDR3 protein. Among roughly 1.9 million distinct CDR3 sequences, about two fifths were seen once, and the ten largest hold 23%. The CDR3 has 12 residues. The germline V gene has CDR1 MNHEY and CDR2 SVGAGI. Trimming pared 6 bases from V and 7 bases from J, leaving 11 bases between. Points from the study as a whole: Expanded clonotype shifts may have been confounded, as the donors had an unknown CMV status. Estimated diversity, derived from one million T cells, was regarded as an underestimate.

The chain uses TRBV6-5 and TRBJ2-3; no clear D. The sequencing input was blood. The TCR originated in a human donor in good health. Here the CDR3 reads CASRDLINTQYF. CDR3 DNA sequence: TGTGCCAGCAGAGACCTCATCAATACGCAGTATTTT.